The 10 T cell receptor beta chains reported below all come from one sample, sequenced in a study of blood T cell repertoires in COVID-19. Data came from immunoSEQ multiplex PCR; TCRdb stores just in-frame clones and leaves some out. The sample includes more than 75,000 clones, more than 70% seen only once; the top ten take more than 12%. Material: peripheral blood. These TCRs come from a woman in her 70s with acute or convalescent COVID-19.

This clone was observed a single time. V gene TRBV10-2 combines with J gene TRBJ1-1, with D possibly being TRBD1 (6 bases). The V and J ends lost 5 bases and 7 bases respectively, with 14 bases between them. Germline CDR1 WSHSY, CDR2 SAAADI. CDR3 length: 13 amino acids. The CDR3 sequence is CASSYRDEGEAFF. DNA for the CDR3: TGCGCCAGCAGTTACAGGGACGAGGGTGAAGCTTTCTTT.

V gene TRBV6-2 or TRBV6-3 combines with J gene TRBJ2-1; a weak D match, TRBD2 (5 bases). V was shortened by 4 bases and J by 7 bases, with 11 bases between the two germline ends. Germline V gene sequence: CDR1 MNHEY, CDR2 SVGEGT. The CDR3 consists of 13 residues. The CDR3 region has the DNA TGTGCCAGCAGTTCCCTAAGCGGTAATGAGCAGTTCTTC. This sequence encodes CASSSLSGNEQFF.

This clone was seen once. The genes are TRBV29-1 and TRBJ2-5; 8 nucleotides match TRBD1. With 7 bases clipped from V and 9 bases from J, the junction kept 13 bases outside the gene matches. This CDR3 comprises 13 residues. The germline V gene encodes CDR1 SQVTM and CDR2 ANQGSEA. In DNA, the CDR3 is TGCAGCGCGCAGGGGGCGGGCGGGATGGCCCAGTACTTC. Translating it yields CSAQGAGGMAQYF.

The rearrangement uses TRBV7-2 and TRBJ1-2, with 7 bases aligning to TRBD1. The germline gives CDR1 SGHTA, CDR2 FQGNSA. This CDR3 has 14 residues. V lost 8 bases, J lost 4 bases, and 10 bases stayed unmatched. In nucleotides, the CDR3 is TGTGCCAGCGCACCAACAGGGGCTCTCTATGGCTACACCTTC. Translation: CASAPTGALYGYTF. The complete variable domain, with remaining parts taken from reference TRBV7-2 and TRBJ1-2, reads GAGVSQSPSNKVTEKGKDVELRCDPISGHTALYWYRQSLGQGLEFLIYFQGNSAPDKSGLPSDRFSAERTGGSVSTLTIQRTQQEDSAVYLCASAPTGALYGYTFGSGTRLTVV.

J is TRBJ1-5 and V is TRBV10-3, with TRBD1 identical over 8 bases. This CDR3 is 16 amino acids long. Germline values: CDR1 ENHRY, CDR2 SYGVKD. Trimming cost V 6 bases and J 2 bases; bases outside gene matches: 9. CDR3 in amino acids: CAISLPDREGNQPQHF. The CDR3 bases are TGTGCCATCAGCCTACCGGACAGGGAGGGCAATCAGCCCCAGCATTTT.

The chain links TRBV19 to TRBJ1-5; TRBD1 might be the D (6 bases). Germline lookup yields CDR1 LNHDA and CDR2 SQIVND (reference sequence). V was clipped by 6 bases and J by 5 bases, with 14 bases between them. The CDR3 consists of 14 residues. CDR3 region: CASRKNRDDQPQHF. CDR3 bases: TGTGCCAGTAGGAAAAACAGGGATGATCAGCCCCAGCATTTT.

V and J are TRBV6-1 and TRBJ2-7, with 9 bases matching TRBD1. Germline V lookup: CDR1 MNHNS, CDR2 SASEGT. This CDR3 has 14 amino acids. The junction had 5 bases not matched to a gene; V was cut back by 5 bases and J by 3 bases. In DNA form, the CDR3 reads TGTGCCAGCAGTTCCCAGGACAGGGGCTACGAGCAGTACGTC. It encodes CASSSQDRGYEQYV.

This chain links TRBV4-3 with TRBJ1-4; D perhaps matches TRBD1 (5 bases). Germline assignment: CDR1 LGHNA and CDR2 YSLEER. CDR3 length: 15 residues. V was cut by 0 bases and J by 7 bases, with 12 bases left in between. The CDR3 DNA reads TGCGCCAGCAGCCAAGATCGACAGTTTGGTGAAAAACTGTTTTTT. This codes for CASSQDRQFGEKLFF.

This rearrangement joins TRBV5-8 to TRBJ1-4; D ambiguous. This CDR3 comprises 14 residues. Germline V lookup: CDR1 SGHTS, CDR2 YDEGEE. V was clipped by 5 bases and J by 0 bases, with 8 bases between them. The CDR3 DNA follows: TGTGCCAGCAGGATCCGCGCAACTAATGAAAAACTGTTTTTT. Translating it yields CASRIRATNEKLFF.

The chain has TRBV29-1 and TRBJ2-1, with 7 bases aligning to TRBD1. The ends lost 3 bases at V and 4 bases at J; junction bases unmatched: 9. Germline assignment: CDR1 SQVTM and CDR2 ANQGSEA. This CDR3 has 15 amino acids. The CDR3 DNA reads TGCAGCGTTGATCTCGGCAGGGGGAATTACAATGAGCAGTTCTTC. Amino acid sequence: CSVDLGRGNYNEQFF.